The 18 T cell receptor beta chains listed next were all sequenced from one sample in a study of blood T cell repertoires in COVID-19. This table comes from immunoSEQ multiplex PCR, and its TCRdb copy is limited to in-frame clones, with some not included. This table has about 300,000 clones, around 92% appearing once. The source material was peripheral blood. The origin of the receptors is a young woman with COVID-19, enrolled during active disease.

V is TRBV15 and J is TRBJ2-3; D unclear. The CDR3 has 14 amino acids. CDR1 is LNHNV and CDR2 is YYDKDF in the germline V gene (reference sequence). Between the trimmed V and J ends, which lost 4 bases and 2 bases, there was a span of 10 bases. Written as DNA, the CDR3 is TGTGCCACCAGCAAGTACAGTGACACAGATACGCAGTATTTT. It translates to CATSKYSDTDTQYF.

V usage is TRBV7-9 and J usage is TRBJ2-7; the match to TRBD1 covers 7 bases. This CDR3 region has 15 residues. After removal of 6 bases from V and 2 bases from J, the junction contained 10 bases not matched to a gene. CDR1 SEHNR and CDR2 FQNEAQ come from the germline V gene (reference sequence). CDR3 loop: CASSDRDSEAYEQYF. The CDR3 DNA is TGTGCCAGCAGTGACCGGGACAGCGAAGCCTACGAGCAGTACTTC.

The rearrangement joins TRBV24-1 to TRBJ2-1; TRBD1 matches 10 bases. The CDR3 length is 14 residues. V dropped 3 bases and J dropped 12; count of bases not matched to a gene: 7. CDR1 is KGHDR and CDR2 is SFDVKD in the germline V gene. CDR3 residues: CATSDRDRGRGQFF. In DNA form, the CDR3 reads TGTGCCACCAGTGATCGCGACAGGGGGCGAGGGCAGTTCTTC.

The chain has TRBV6-5 and TRBJ2-7; 10 bases agree with TRBD1. CDR1 is MNHEY, CDR2 SVGAGI, per germline. The CDR3 has 15 residues. V gave up 6 bases and J gave up 1 base; unmatched junction bases: 6. Written as DNA, the CDR3 is TGTGCCAGCAGACGCCGGGACAGGGGTTCCTACGAGCAGTACTTC. Encoded protein: CASRRRDRGSYEQYF.

DNA for the CDR3: TGCGCCAGCAGCTGGGGGACAGGGAACACTGAAGCTTTCTTT. Translated: CASSWGTGNTEAFF. This chain links TRBV5-1 with TRBJ1-1; 8 bases fit TRBD1. The germline CDR1 and CDR2 sequences are SGHRS and YFSETQ. The V gene end was trimmed by 3 bases and the J gene end by 1 base; junction bases not matched to a gene: 2. The CDR3 length is 14 residues.

The chain couples TRBV27 to TRBJ1-5, with unresolved D. V lost 6 bases to trimming and J lost 3 bases, with 15 bases between them. CDR1 MNHEY and CDR2 SMNVEV come from the germline V gene (reference sequence). The CDR3 loop spans 15 amino acids. CDR3 nucleotide sequence: TGTGCCAGCAGCCCCTACGGGCGGGACAATCAGCCCCAGCATTTT. It translates to CASSPYGRDNQPQHF.

V and J are TRBV19 and TRBJ2-1; 13 nucleotides match TRBD2. Per the germline V gene, CDR1 is LNHDA and CDR2 is SQIVND (reference sequence). The CDR3 consists of 19 residues. Losses at the gene ends were 5 bases for V and 0 bases for J; bases not matched to a gene: 10. CDR3 sequence (DNA): TGTGCCAGTAGTGTTGGACTAGCGGGGGCCCTGGGCTCCTACAATGAGCAGTTCTTC. Translated: CASSVGLAGALGSYNEQFF.

This clone was picked up many times. The V and J genes are TRBV19 and TRBJ1-5, with 7 bases that match TRBD1. J gave up 4 bases and V 6 bases, and 6 bases lay outside the gene matches. This CDR3 contains 14 residues. CDR1 is LNHDA, CDR2 SQIVND, per germline (reference sequence). CDR3 in DNA: TGTGCCAGTAGGACGACAGGGCGTAATCAGCCCCAGCATTTT. Protein product: CASRTTGRNQPQHF.

The chain carries TRBV7-2 and TRBJ1-4, with D perhaps TRBD1 (5 bases). CDR3 length: 15 residues. The V and J ends lost 0 bases and 8 bases respectively, with 13 bases between them. Per germline, CDR1 SGHTA and CDR2 FQGNSA. The CDR3 is CASSLAPGYGEKLFF. Written as DNA, the CDR3 is TGTGCCAGCAGCTTAGCCCCAGGGTACGGGGAAAAACTGTTTTTT.

This chain joins TRBV28 and TRBJ1-4, with 9 bases fitting TRBD1. V shed 4 bases and J 8 bases; nucleotides not matched to a gene: 8. The CDR3 has 15 residues. Germline CDR1 is MDHEN and CDR2 is SYDVKM. CDR3 sequence: CASSSTGTGKEKLFF. DNA for the CDR3: TGTGCCAGCAGTTCAACGGGGACAGGGAAGGAAAAACTGTTTTTT.

CDR3 sequence reads: CASSVGGRGYNSPLHF. CDR3 bases: TGTGCCAGCAGCGTAGGTGGCAGGGGATATAATTCACCCCTCCACTTT. The chain has TRBV9 and TRBJ1-6; TRBD1 is a possible D gene (6 bases). CDR1 and CDR2 (germline): SGDLS, YYNGEE. The CDR3 sequence is 16 residues long. The V end was cut by 0 bases, the J end by 4 bases, with 11 bases between. Complete variable domain (other parts from reference TRBV9 and TRBJ1-6): DSGVTQTPKHLITATGQRVTLRCSPRSGDLSVYWYQQSLDQGLQFLIQYYNGEERAKGNILERFSAQQFPDLHSELNLSSLELGDSALYFCASSVGGRGYNSPLHFGNGTRLTVT.

V is TRBV6-1 and J is TRBJ1-1, with D tentatively TRBD1 (6 bases). The CDR3 runs to 16 residues. Trimming took off 3 bases at V and 0 bases at J, with 14 bases between the two ends. Germline V gives CDR1 MNHNS, CDR2 SASEGT. The CDR3 DNA reads TGTGCCAGCAGTGAGGGCAGGGGATTGATGAACACTGAAGCTTTCTTT. This sequence encodes CASSEGRGLMNTEAFF.

V is TRBV18 and J is TRBJ1-2; D is ambiguous. The CDR3 is 16 amino acids. Germline V gene lookup returns CDR1 KGHSH and CDR2 LQKENI. V was shortened by 8 bases and J by 1 base, with 20 bases between the two germline ends. CDR3 nucleotide sequence: TGTGCCAGCCGACCCCGGACGGTTACTAGTAACTATGGCTACACCTTC. Protein sequence: CASRPRTVTSNYGYTF.

CDR3 DNA sequence: TGTGCCAGCAGCCCGTACGGGACTGAAGCTTTCTTT. As protein: CASSPYGTEAFF. The chain employs TRBV11-2 and TRBJ1-1; D unresolved. V was clipped by 5 bases and J by 5 bases, with 9 bases between them. The CDR3 loop spans 12 amino acids. Germline V gene sequence: CDR1 SGHAT, CDR2 FQNNGV.

CDR3 in amino acids: CASSAEWAGLNYGYTF. In nucleotides, the CDR3 is TGTGCCAGCAGCGCAGAGTGGGCAGGCCTTAACTATGGCTACACCTTC. The J gene is TRBJ1-2, the V gene TRBV7-9; D is ambiguous. V shed 5 bases and J shed 1 base, with 17 bases lying between them. The CDR3 totals 16 residues. Germline CDR1 is SEHNR and CDR2 is FQNEAQ (reference sequence).

This clone was observed a single time. This chain uses TRBV19 with TRBJ1-4; tentatively, D is TRBD1 (6 bases). The CDR3 is 15 residues long. The V and J ends lost 3 bases and 8 bases respectively, with 16 bases between them. The germline gives CDR1 LNHDA, CDR2 SQIVND (reference sequence). The DNA of the CDR3 is TGTGCCAGTAGTATTCCCGCCAGGGGTGAGGAAAAACTGTTTTTT. It encodes CASSIPARGEEKLFF.

CDR3 residues: CASSQDNVVAGSLYGYTF. CDR3 DNA sequence: TGTGCCAGCAGCCAAGATAACGTCGTAGCGGGATCCCTCTATGGCTACACCTTC. V gene TRBV14 combines with J gene TRBJ1-2; D gene unclear. V lost 0 bases to trimming and J lost 4 bases, with 21 bases between them. This CDR3 spans 18 amino acids. The V gene's germline CDR1 is SGHDN and CDR2 FVKESK.

The chain uses TRBV7-8 and TRBJ1-5; the D is unclear. Trimming stripped 4 bases from V and 1 base from J, with 5 bases between. This CDR3 region has 13 residues. From germline, CDR1 is SGHVS and CDR2 FQNEAQ. CDR3 amino acids: CASSSQSNQPQHF. CDR3 sequence (DNA): TGTGCCAGCAGCTCCCAGAGCAATCAGCCCCAGCATTTT. The complete variable domain, with remaining parts taken from reference TRBV7-8 and TRBJ1-5, reads GAGVSQSPRYKVAKRGQDVALRCDPISGHVSLFWYQQALGQGPEFLTYFQNEAQLDKSGLPSDRFFAERPEGSVSTLKIQRTQQEDSAVYLCASSSQSNQPQHFGDGTRLSIL.